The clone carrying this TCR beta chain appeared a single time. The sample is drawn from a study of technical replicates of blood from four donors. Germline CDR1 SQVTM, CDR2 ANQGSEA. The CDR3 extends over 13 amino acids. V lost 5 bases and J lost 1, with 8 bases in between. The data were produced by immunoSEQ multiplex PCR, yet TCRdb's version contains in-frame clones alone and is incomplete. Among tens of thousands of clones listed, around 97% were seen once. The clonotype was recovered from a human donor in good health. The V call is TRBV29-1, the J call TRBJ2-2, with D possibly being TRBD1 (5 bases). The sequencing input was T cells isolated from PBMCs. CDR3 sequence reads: CSVLRGNTGELFF. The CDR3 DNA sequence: TGCAGCGTTCTAAGGGGGAACACCGGGGAGCTGTTTTTT.